This paragraph reports one T cell receptor (beta chain). In the original processing: Researchers report that nucleated cell counts were estimated from reference gene primer amplification. Here immunoSEQ multiplex PCR was the method, and the copy in TCRdb shows in-frame clones only, minus some. V, J and clone size reflect that table, while D and trimming were determined from the DNA. The sample lists under 300,000 clones; 86% were seen once. This record comes from a study of blood T cell repertoires in COVID-19. About the study: The origin of the acute and convalescent COVID-19 samples was the United States, Italy and Spain. From T cells, B-cell-depleted T cells, or PBMCs came the material, which was cDNA or gDNA.

The CDR3 sequence is 14 residues long. CDR1 LGHDT and CDR2 YNNKEL come from the germline V gene (reference sequence). Between the trimmed V and J ends, which lost 2 bases and 8 bases, there was a span of 10 bases. The source material was peripheral blood. The source of this sequence is a man younger than 45 who had recovered from COVID-19. This chain joins TRBV3-1 (or the pseudogene TRBV3-2) and TRBJ1-6, with D possibly TRBD1 on 5 matching bases. The CDR3 region is CASSQQGRYSPLHF. The CDR3 DNA follows: TGTGCCAGCAGCCAACAGGGCCGGTATTCACCCCTCCACTTT.